The sequence of this T cell receptor beta chain was determined in a study of MAIT cells during Salmonella Paratyphi A infection (dated by TCRdb to about 2017). Background for the entire study: A single dose of 1-5x10^3 CFU of S. Paratyphi A strain NVGH308 was ingested by adult volunteers aged 18 to 60. Diagnosed volunteers received ciprofloxacin 500 mg twice daily for 14 days starting at diagnosis. The study at large found these results: More expansion or contraction among the top five MAIT clonotypes was shown in diagnosed volunteers than in healthy controls (roughly 0.53 versus 0.13), suggesting infection-driven repertoire reshaping. From baseline to mid-infection, the space taken up by over-represented MAIT clonotypes dropped significantly (roughly 0.18 to 0.092), whereas no significant difference was seen post-infection. Although the availability of volunteer samples limited sample sizes, the sizes were judged adequate for detecting differences between groups.

Library prep was done by 5' RACE. TCRbeta was amplified by two rounds of PCR with Phusion High-Fidelity polymerase, and sample-specific barcodes were added in the primers. TCRbeta libraries were generated by template-switch cDNA synthesis with SMARTScribe reverse transcriptase and a TRBC-specific primer. The barcoded samples were pooled and then prepared using the NEBNext Ultra DNA Library Prep Kit for Illumina. Libraries were sequenced on an Illumina MiSeq with the MiSeq reagent kit v2, 300 cycles. Per the source publication's procedure: Reads were demultiplexed by barcode with Jemultiplexer and were aligned with MiTCR using default parameters. Non-functional sequences were removed with VDJtools, and each clonotype was defined by its amino acid sequence, with frequencies calculated from the assigned sequence reads. Clonal space homeostasis binned clonotypes by frequency as over-represented (0.05-1), large, medium and small. TCRdb passed the public sequencing reads through fastp at Q25 and MiXCR, retaining productive beta sequences. Entries are consolidated by CDR3 protein sequence, retaining the most common genes and DNA. These V and J calls originate from TCRdb's pipeline instead of the authors' own analysis. This sample gives roughly 700 distinct CDR3 sequences in total; roughly 15% of them show up just once. 30% to 35% of the sample lies in the top ten.

Read against the paper, the sample's time point label means: mid-infection, around enteric fever diagnosis. In six volunteers who developed enteric fever after controlled oral challenge with live Salmonella Paratyphi A, circulating MAIT cell TCRbeta repertoires were profiled over time. Each diagnosed volunteer contributed MAIT cell samples at pre-infection, mid-infection and post-infection timepoints. A diagnosis of enteric fever was based on Paratyphi A bacteremia and/or a persistent fever above 38 degrees C that lasted longer than 12 hours. Challenged volunteers were diagnosed with infection sometime between day 4 and day 7 after challenge. For RNA extraction, between about 5,000 and 10,000 MAIT cells per sample were sorted directly into RNAqueous-Micro lysis buffer. Lymphoprep gradient centrifugation was used to isolate peripheral blood mononuclear cells from blood samples and leukocyte cones. Cells were sorted on either a BD FACSAria Fusion or a BD FACSAria III sorter.

Note on this clonotype: Its target antigen remains unknown. It has no much larger one-base neighbor in the sample; base qualities were not kept.

The source of this sequence is a person aged 18-69 years who was deliberately infected with Salmonella Paratyphi A in a paratyphoid fever challenge study. The sequencing here drew on MAIT cells from blood, taken at the middle sampling point of the challenge study.

The bases are TGTGCCAGCAGTGAAAGCGGGGAGAACACCGGGGAGCTGTTTTTT. It specifies CASSESGENTGELFF. The chain is made from TRBV6-4 and TRBJ2-2; 7 central bases correspond to TRBD2. From cysteine to phenylalanine, the CDR3 is 15 amino acids long. Only the CDR3 part of the read is kept: 45 bases, read in frame from the first base. CDR1 and CDR2 are drawn from the germline V gene: MRHNA, SNTAGT. The germline V end is reduced by 3 bases and the J end by 1 base; junction bases left unmatched: 2.